The following is a T cell receptor (beta chain) sequence with its context. Its antigen is as yet unknown. The CDR3 end lies 3 residues beyond the end of the read and is filled in from the germline J gene. CDR1 GTSNPN and CDR2 SVGIG come from the germline V gene (reference sequence). CDR3 length: 12 amino acids. The trim removed 8 bases at V and 4 bases at J, leaving 3 bases unmatched. Data came from immunoSEQ multiplex PCR; TCRdb stores just in-frame clones and leaves some out. Listed for the sample are some 42,000 clones, none seen a single time. The sample comes from a study of T cell clonality in common variable immunodeficiency. Overall study results and limits: In common variable immunodeficiency, TCR beta chains reportedly carried fewer deletions and N-nucleotide insertions. CVID subjects showed higher TCRbeta clonality than healthy controls.

Of CVID subjects, under 17 were female and over 25 male, mean age approximately 40. The J gene is TRBJ2-3, the V gene TRBV30, with 10 nucleotides matching TRBD1. The TCR was taken from a human donor with common variable immunodeficiency. The material sequenced was peripheral blood mononuclear cells. CDR3 bases read: TGTGCCAGCGGACAGGGGGCAGATACG. This translates into CASGQGADT. From start to end, the CDR3 is CASGQGADTQYF.